This T cell receptor delta chain was captured by sequencing in a study of γδ T cells in repeated Plasmodium falciparum infection. Background on the study: Each infection was followed by sampling at 21 days, plus baseline and some pre-infection draws.

TCRdb reapplied CATT to the multiplex PCR reads. Of roughly 48,000 delta-chain clones detected, 1.6% appear once; the ten largest clones hold over 6.5%. Trimming shortened V by 5 bases and J by 0 bases, and 31 bases separated the two germline ends. The CDR3 totals 21 residues. From germline, CDR1 is TSWWSYY and CDR2 QGS. Findings and caveats of the study: Vgamma9/Vdelta2+ repertoires stayed stably polyclonal over time and infection.

This clone was picked up a small number of times. The antigen remains unidentified. Vgamma9/Vdelta2+ and Vdelta2-negative gammadelta T cells were flow-sorted from PBMC for bulk sequencing. The chain joins TRDV1 to TRDJ1; perhaps TRDD3 as D (5 bases). Material for sequencing was gamma-delta T cells from blood. The receptor comes from a pool of human donors (malaria-infected and uninfected, not separated). Here the CDR3 reads CALGPSRGPLGGWWDTDKLIF. Written as DNA, the CDR3 is TGTGCTCTTGGGCCATCGCGAGGGCCCCTGGGAGGGTGGTGGGACACCGATAAACTCATCTTT.